This is a list of T cell receptor beta chains from one sample in a study of neurological immune-mediated disorders. TCRdb fed the 5' RACE reads into MiXCR, producing one record per CDR3 protein. The sample has tens of thousands of distinct CDR3 sequences; under 4.5% are singletons. The sample was PBMCs. All receptors derive from a woman between 45 and 60 years old with multiple sclerosis. Both conserved end residues are part of each CDR3. Fields, in order: D gene, J gene, CDR3 length, clone size, V gene, CDR3 DNA, CDR3 protein. The D gene is left open where the match is weak. Size values are once, few and many counts, or a class for expanded clones, and some rows have none.

D gene: TRBD2; J gene: TRBJ2-3; CDR3 length: 16; clone size: many; V gene: TRBV5-6; CDR3 DNA: TGTGCCAGCAGCTGGGGACTAGCCTATGGCACAGATACGCAGTATTTT; CDR3 protein: CASSWGLAYGTDTQYF
D gene: .; J gene: TRBJ1-2; CDR3 length: 14; clone size: many; V gene: TRBV4-3; CDR3 DNA: TGCGCCAGCAGCCAAGATCAGGCGGAGTATGGCTACACCTTC; CDR3 protein: CASSQDQAEYGYTF
D gene: .; J gene: TRBJ2-3; CDR3 length: 14; clone size: many; V gene: TRBV9; CDR3 DNA: TGTGCCAGCAGCGTAGGTAGTTTTGCAGATACGCAGTATTTT; CDR3 protein: CASSVGSFADTQYF
D gene: .; J gene: TRBJ1-1; CDR3 length: 13; clone size: many; V gene: TRBV9; CDR3 DNA: TGTGCCAGCAGCGTAGATTCCGGGACTGAAGCTTTCTTT; CDR3 protein: CASSVDSGTEAFF
D gene: .; J gene: TRBJ2-4; CDR3 length: 17; clone size: many; V gene: TRBV6-5; CDR3 DNA: TGTGCCAGCAGGCGTATCCTTTCAGGCTCCCAGGGGAACATTCAGTACTTC; CDR3 protein: CASRRILSGSQGNIQYF
D gene: .; J gene: TRBJ1-2; CDR3 length: 14; clone size: many; V gene: TRBV10-3; CDR3 DNA: TGTGCCATCAGTGAGGTTCAGGGGCCGGAGGGCTACACCTTC; CDR3 protein: CAISEVQGPEGYTF
D gene: .; J gene: TRBJ1-5; CDR3 length: 15; clone size: many; V gene: TRBV4-3; CDR3 DNA: TGCGCCAGCAGCCAAGAAGCGACACCGTGGGGGCCCCAGCATTTT; CDR3 protein: CASSQEATPWGPQHF
D gene: TRBD2; J gene: TRBJ2-1; CDR3 length: 16; clone size: many; V gene: TRBV5-1; CDR3 DNA: TGCGCCAGCAGCTTGGCCCTAGCGGGACTCAACAATGAGCAGTTCTTC; CDR3 protein: CASSLALAGLNNEQFF
D gene: .; J gene: TRBJ2-4; CDR3 length: 13; clone size: many; V gene: TRBV20-1; CDR3 DNA: TGCAGTGCTAGCCCAATAGGGGCAAACATTCAGTACTTC; CDR3 protein: CSASPIGANIQYF
D gene: .; J gene: TRBJ2-2; CDR3 length: 15; clone size: .; V gene: TRBV5-1; CDR3 DNA: TGCGCCAGCAGCCCGGTCTCAGCGAACACCGGGGCGCTGTTTTTT; CDR3 protein: CASSPVSANTGALFF
D gene: .; J gene: TRBJ1-5; CDR3 length: 13; clone size: many; V gene: TRBV27; CDR3 DNA: TGTGCCAGCAGGAAGGGGAATAATCAGCCCCAGCATTTT; CDR3 protein: CASRKGNNQPQHF
D gene: .; J gene: TRBJ1-4; CDR3 length: 14; clone size: many; V gene: TRBV4-3; CDR3 DNA: TGCGCCAGCAGCGGGCGGGACCGAACAGAAAAACTGTTTTTT; CDR3 protein: CASSGRDRTEKLFF
D gene: TRBD1; J gene: TRBJ1-3; CDR3 length: 18; clone size: many; V gene: TRBV24-1; CDR3 DNA: TGTGCCACCAGTGACCATAACAGGGGCCCCTCCTCTGGAAACACCATATATTTT; CDR3 protein: CATSDHNRGPSSGNTIYF
D gene: .; J gene: TRBJ2-3; CDR3 length: 12; clone size: many; V gene: TRBV10-3; CDR3 DNA: TGTGCCATCAGTTCTCAGTCAGATACGCAGTATTTT; CDR3 protein: CAISSQSDTQYF
D gene: TRBD2; J gene: TRBJ2-1; CDR3 length: 15; clone size: many; V gene: TRBV7-9; CDR3 DNA: TGTGCCAGCAGACCGGGACTAGCGGACTACAATGAGCAGTTCTTC; CDR3 protein: CASRPGLADYNEQFF
D gene: TRBD2; J gene: TRBJ2-3; CDR3 length: 17; clone size: many; V gene: TRBV7-9; CDR3 DNA: TGTGCCAGCAGCCCCTTCCGACTAGCGGATAGCACAGATACGCAGTATTTT; CDR3 protein: CASSPFRLADSTDTQYF
D gene: .; J gene: TRBJ2-7; CDR3 length: 15; clone size: many; V gene: TRBV5-1; CDR3 DNA: TGCGCCAGCAGCTCCGAAGGGGTTGGTTCCTACGAGCAGTACTTC; CDR3 protein: CASSSEGVGSYEQYF
D gene: .; J gene: TRBJ2-4; CDR3 length: 16; clone size: many; V gene: TRBV20-1; CDR3 DNA: TGCAGTGCTAGAGATCTAAGTCTAGCTGCCAAAAACATTCAGTACTTC; CDR3 protein: CSARDLSLAAKNIQYF
D gene: TRBD2; J gene: TRBJ2-3; CDR3 length: 16; clone size: many; V gene: TRBV5-1; CDR3 DNA: TGCGCCAGCTGGTCCCCTAGCGGGGGGCTCACAGATACGCAGTATTTT; CDR3 protein: CASWSPSGGLTDTQYF
D gene: .; J gene: TRBJ1-2; CDR3 length: 15; clone size: many; V gene: TRBV4-2; CDR3 DNA: TGTGCCAGCAGCCAAGAGGCACGGATACCCTATGGCTACACCTTC; CDR3 protein: CASSQEARIPYGYTF
D gene: TRBD1; J gene: TRBJ2-5; CDR3 length: 15; clone size: many; V gene: TRBV9; CDR3 DNA: TGTGCCAGCAGCGTCGACAGGGGGCTTGGAGAGACCCAGTACTTC; CDR3 protein: CASSVDRGLGETQYF
D gene: TRBD2; J gene: TRBJ2-5; CDR3 length: 14; clone size: many; V gene: TRBV20-1; CDR3 DNA: TGCAGTGCCCAGAGGGGACTAGCGATAGAGACCCAGTACTTC; CDR3 protein: CSAQRGLAIETQYF
D gene: .; J gene: TRBJ2-7; CDR3 length: 11; clone size: few; V gene: TRBV20-1; CDR3 DNA: TGCAGTGCTCAACAGGGTGTGGAGCAGTACTTC; CDR3 protein: CSAQQGVEQYF
D gene: TRBD2; J gene: TRBJ2-3; CDR3 length: 18; clone size: many; V gene: TRBV15; CDR3 DNA: TGTGCCACCAGCCCGCGACTAGCGGGGGGACAAATGGCAGATACGCAGTATTTT; CDR3 protein: CATSPRLAGGQMADTQYF
D gene: .; J gene: TRBJ1-6; CDR3 length: 14; clone size: many; V gene: TRBV20-1; CDR3 DNA: TGCAGTGCTAGAGTCGCCAGGGCCAATTCACCCCTCCACTTT; CDR3 protein: CSARVARANSPLHF
D gene: TRBD1; J gene: TRBJ2-3; CDR3 length: 13; clone size: many; V gene: TRBV5-1; CDR3 DNA: TGCGCCAGCAGTAGGACAGGACCAGATACGCAGTATTTT; CDR3 protein: CASSRTGPDTQYF
D gene: .; J gene: TRBJ2-1; CDR3 length: 16; clone size: many; V gene: TRBV5-1; CDR3 DNA: TGCGCCAGCAGCTTGGCCGGACAGTACTCCTACAATGAGCAGTTCTTC; CDR3 protein: CASSLAGQYSYNEQFF
D gene: .; J gene: TRBJ2-5; CDR3 length: 12; clone size: many; V gene: TRBV12-3/TRBV12-4; CDR3 DNA: TGTGCCAGCAGCCGGGACTCCAAGACCCAGTACTTC; CDR3 protein: CASSRDSKTQYF
D gene: TRBD2; J gene: TRBJ2-7; CDR3 length: 15; clone size: many; V gene: TRBV6-5; CDR3 DNA: TGTGCCAGCAGTTTGACTAGCGGGGGAACCTACGAGCAGTACTTC; CDR3 protein: CASSLTSGGTYEQYF
D gene: TRBD1; J gene: TRBJ2-3; CDR3 length: 16; clone size: many; V gene: TRBV7-9; CDR3 DNA: TGTGCCAGCAGCTTAGTCGGGACAGGGAGCACAGATACGCAGTATTTT; CDR3 protein: CASSLVGTGSTDTQYF
D gene: .; J gene: TRBJ1-5; CDR3 length: 13; clone size: many; V gene: TRBV9; CDR3 DNA: TGTGCCAGCAGCGTAGCCGGTAATCAGCCCCAGCATTTT; CDR3 protein: CASSVAGNQPQHF
D gene: .; J gene: TRBJ1-1; CDR3 length: 14; clone size: many; V gene: TRBV29-1; CDR3 DNA: TGCAGCGTTGACCCCAGGGACCCGAACACTGAAGCTTTCTTT; CDR3 protein: CSVDPRDPNTEAFF
D gene: .; J gene: TRBJ1-3; CDR3 length: 14; clone size: many; V gene: TRBV4-3; CDR3 DNA: TGCGCCAGCAGCCAGGGAGGTGCCGGAAACACCATATATTTT; CDR3 protein: CASSQGGAGNTIYF
D gene: .; J gene: TRBJ2-1; CDR3 length: 12; clone size: many; V gene: TRBV6-6; CDR3 DNA: TGTGCCAGCAGTGGACTTCAAAATGAGCAGTTCTTC; CDR3 protein: CASSGLQNEQFF
D gene: TRBD2; J gene: TRBJ2-1; CDR3 length: 15; clone size: many; V gene: TRBV7-2; CDR3 DNA: TGTGCCAGCAGCCCCCAAGCGGGGGCCCGGCATGAGCAGTTCTTC; CDR3 protein: CASSPQAGARHEQFF
D gene: TRBD1; J gene: TRBJ1-5; CDR3 length: 18; clone size: many; V gene: TRBV20-1; CDR3 DNA: TGCAGTGCTAGACCCTCCGACAGGGGGCGTTTTAGCAATCAGCCCCAGCATTTT; CDR3 protein: CSARPSDRGRFSNQPQHF
D gene: .; J gene: TRBJ1-5; CDR3 length: 15; clone size: many; V gene: TRBV5-1; CDR3 DNA: TGCGCCAGCAGCTTGGATTTTAGTGTTGGTCAGCCCCAGCATTTT; CDR3 protein: CASSLDFSVGQPQHF
D gene: .; J gene: TRBJ2-1; CDR3 length: 11; clone size: .; V gene: TRBV7-2; CDR3 DNA: TGTGCCAGCAGCTTACTCGGTGAGCAGTTCTTC; CDR3 protein: CASSLLGEQFF
D gene: .; J gene: TRBJ2-1; CDR3 length: 12; clone size: many; V gene: TRBV7-9; CDR3 DNA: TGTGCCAGCAGCCCCCAGGACAATGAGCAGTTCTTC; CDR3 protein: CASSPQDNEQFF
D gene: .; J gene: TRBJ2-1; CDR3 length: 14; clone size: many; V gene: TRBV13; CDR3 DNA: TGTGCCAGCAGCCCTGACTCCCCCTACAATGAGCAGTTCTTC; CDR3 protein: CASSPDSPYNEQFF
D gene: TRBD1; J gene: TRBJ1-1; CDR3 length: 15; clone size: many; V gene: TRBV5-1; CDR3 DNA: TGCGCCAGCAGCGATAAAACAGGGGGCCTCACTGAAGCTTTCTTT; CDR3 protein: CASSDKTGGLTEAFF
D gene: .; J gene: TRBJ1-2; CDR3 length: 13; clone size: many; V gene: TRBV10-3; CDR3 DNA: TGTGCCATCAGTGGTTTCGAGACGTATGGCTACACCTTC; CDR3 protein: CAISGFETYGYTF
D gene: .; J gene: TRBJ2-2; CDR3 length: 14; clone size: many; V gene: TRBV20-1; CDR3 DNA: TGCAGTGCTAACAAGAGGCGAAGCGCCGGGGAGCTGTTTTTT; CDR3 protein: CSANKRRSAGELFF
D gene: .; J gene: TRBJ1-1; CDR3 length: 16; clone size: many; V gene: TRBV7-2; CDR3 DNA: TGTGCCAGCAGCTTAGTCGGGGGGAGGGGGAACACTGAAGCTTTCTTT; CDR3 protein: CASSLVGGRGNTEAFF
D gene: TRBD1; J gene: TRBJ1-2; CDR3 length: 14; clone size: many; V gene: TRBV29-1; CDR3 DNA: TGCAGCGTCGGGGACAGGGGGCAGGTCTATGGCTACACCTTC; CDR3 protein: CSVGDRGQVYGYTF
D gene: TRBD1; J gene: TRBJ2-4; CDR3 length: 15; clone size: many; V gene: TRBV5-1; CDR3 DNA: TGCGCCAGCAGCTCGCGACAGGGAACCAAAAACATTCAGTACTTC; CDR3 protein: CASSSRQGTKNIQYF
D gene: .; J gene: TRBJ1-6; CDR3 length: 17; clone size: many; V gene: TRBV5-5; CDR3 DNA: TGTGCCAGCAGACCCGGAGCGGTTCGAGGTTTTGATTCACCCCTCCACTTT; CDR3 protein: CASRPGAVRGFDSPLHF
D gene: .; J gene: TRBJ2-1; CDR3 length: 15; clone size: many; V gene: TRBV5-6; CDR3 DNA: TGTGCCAGCAGCATTGGGGGGCTGTCCTACAATGAGCAGTTCTTC; CDR3 protein: CASSIGGLSYNEQFF
D gene: .; J gene: TRBJ1-4; CDR3 length: 11; clone size: many; V gene: TRBV29-1; CDR3 DNA: TGCAGCGTTGTGGACACTGAAAAACTGTTTTTT; CDR3 protein: CSVVDTEKLFF
D gene: .; J gene: TRBJ1-4; CDR3 length: 14; clone size: many; V gene: TRBV5-1; CDR3 DNA: TGCGCCAGCAGCTGGGGGAAGGGGAATGAAAAACTGTTTTTT; CDR3 protein: CASSWGKGNEKLFF